This entry lists 20 T cell receptor beta chains sequenced from one sample in a study of control samples from healthy donors and cancer patients. The protocol was immunoSEQ multiplex PCR, while the TCRdb copy is restricted to in-frame clones and leaves out a portion. Among approximately 72,000 clones listed, approximately 91% were seen once. The specimen was blood. The receptors were gathered from a man aged 45 to 65 in good health.

V is TRBV2 and J is TRBJ1-1; the match to TRBD1 covers 9 bases. Per the germline V gene, CDR1 is SNHLY and CDR2 is FYNNEI. The CDR3 covers 16 residues. The V segment lost 6 bases and the J segment 5 bases; nucleotides outside the gene matches: 13. The CDR3, as DNA: TGTGCCAGCAGCTCTAGGGACAGGGAGGGACGAACTGAAGCTTTCTTT. Amino acid sequence: CASSSRDREGRTEAFF.

This rearrangement joins TRBV6-2 or TRBV6-3 to TRBJ1-2; 7 bases are a match to TRBD1. Germline V gives CDR1 MNHEY, CDR2 SVGEGT. This CDR3 is built from 16 residues. V gave up 0 bases and J gave up 2 bases; unmatched junction bases: 6. The CDR3 spells CASSYSRDRYNYGYTF. The CDR3 DNA reads as TGTGCCAGCAGTTACTCTCGGGACAGATACAACTATGGCTACACCTTC.

The J gene is TRBJ1-5, the V gene TRBV27, with D possibly TRBD1 on 6 matching bases. V lost 2 bases and J 4 bases, leaving 12 bases between the germline ends. The CDR3 contains 15 residues. Germline V gene sequence: CDR1 MNHEY, CDR2 SMNVEV (reference sequence). DNA for the CDR3: TGTGCCAGCAGTTTAGGGGCCAGGGGTAATCAGCCCCAGCATTTT. It specifies CASSLGARGNQPQHF.

The chain carries TRBV5-4 and TRBJ1-4; D gene unclear. Trimming took 0 bases from V and 8 from J, leaving 14 bases between them. This CDR3 is 15 amino acids long. The germline gives CDR1 SGHNT, CDR2 YYREEE (reference sequence). The CDR3 protein is CASSLVPGSGEKLFF. In DNA, the CDR3 is TGTGCCAGCAGCTTGGTACCGGGGTCAGGAGAAAAACTGTTTTTT.

This chain joins TRBV7-2 and TRBJ2-7; possibly TRBD2 for D (6 bases). The CDR3 covers 16 residues. The germline V gene has CDR1 SGHTA and CDR2 FQGNSA. Trimming removed 0 bases from V and 2 bases from J, with 14 bases in between. CDR3: CASSLASVSGAYEQYF. Written as DNA, the CDR3 is TGTGCCAGCAGCTTAGCTTCGGTTAGCGGAGCCTACGAGCAGTACTTC. The variable domain in full, completed from reference TRBV7-2 and TRBJ2-7, reads GAGVSQSPSNKVTEKGKDVELRCDPISGHTALYWYRQSLGQGLEFLIYFQGNSAPDKSGLPSDRFSAERTGGSVSTLTIQRTQQEDSAVYLCASSLASVSGAYEQYFGPGTRLTVT.

The rearrangement links TRBV12-3 or TRBV12-4 to TRBJ1-2, with D possibly being TRBD1 (5 bases). The CDR3 runs to 12 residues. The V gene lost 8 bases and the J gene lost 2 bases, with 9 bases spanning the gap. CDR3: CASRGANYGYTF. In DNA, the CDR3 is TGTGCCAGCCGAGGGGCCAACTATGGCTACACCTTC.

V gene TRBV10-3 combines with J gene TRBJ2-7; no firm D call. Germline V gene sequence: CDR1 ENHRY, CDR2 SYGVKD. The CDR3 spans 16 residues. With 2 bases removed from V and 0 bases from J, the gap between germline ends came to 14 bases. Here the CDR3 DNA reads TGTGCCATCAGTGAGCCGACTCTGGCGGACTCCTACGAGCAGTACTTC. Translation gives CAISEPTLADSYEQYF.

This clone is medium-sized within its sample. V is TRBV15 and J is TRBJ1-4; tentatively, D is TRBD1 (5 bases). This CDR3 is 14 amino acids long. Trimming shortened V by 2 bases and J by 8 bases, and 12 bases separated the two germline ends. Per the germline V gene, CDR1 is LNHNV and CDR2 is YYDKDF (reference sequence). The CDR3 sequence: CATSRRGLSEKLFF. Here the CDR3 DNA reads TGTGCCACCAGCAGACGGGGACTTTCCGAAAAACTGTTTTTT.

There are a few counts of this clone. The chain recombines TRBV5-1 with TRBJ2-5, with 11 bases that match TRBD2. Germline CDR1 SGHRS, CDR2 YFSETQ. V lost 3 bases and J lost 5; bases outside the gene matches: 15. The CDR3 is 18 residues long. CDR3 residues: CASSSGQAGTSGWETQYF. The CDR3 region has the DNA TGCGCCAGCAGCTCGGGACAGGCGGGGACTAGCGGATGGGAGACCCAGTACTTC.

The chain couples TRBV2 to TRBJ2-3; D not resolved. V was trimmed by 2 bases and J by 2 bases, leaving 5 bases between them. Germline-derived CDR1 and CDR2 are SNHLY and FYNNEI. This CDR3 spans 13 amino acids. In DNA form, the CDR3 reads TGTGCCAGCAGTGAATTCGTCACAGATACGCAGTATTTT. This gives the protein CASSEFVTDTQYF.

The rearrangement links TRBV30 to TRBJ2-6; perhaps TRBD2 as D (7 bases). The CDR3 has 17 amino acids. Germline loops: CDR1 GTSNPN, CDR2 SVGIG (reference sequence). V lost 1 base and J lost 4, with 17 bases in between. The CDR3 protein is CAWSELGRGTGANVLTF. Written as DNA, the CDR3 is TGTGCCTGGAGTGAACTGGGGCGGGGGACAGGGGCCAACGTCCTGACTTTC.

The chain employs TRBV30 and TRBJ1-4; D is unresolved. The CDR3 consists of 14 residues. V shed 1 base and J shed 8 bases, with 14 bases lying between them. Germline-derived CDR1 and CDR2 are GTSNPN and SVGIG (reference sequence). CDR3 in DNA: TGTGCCTGGAGTGACGGACCGGGTCAGGAAAAACTGTTTTTT. This gives the protein CAWSDGPGQEKLFF.

J is TRBJ2-3 and V is TRBV4-2, with D tentatively TRBD1 or TRBD2 (5 bases each). V dropped 6 bases and J dropped 1 base, with 11 bases sitting between them. The germline V gene has CDR1 LGHNA and CDR2 YNFKEQ. The CDR3 has 14 amino acids. In DNA form, the CDR3 reads TGTGCCAGCAGATACCTGGGGGGCACAGATACGCAGTATTTT. Its protein product is CASRYLGGTDTQYF.

This rearrangement joins TRBV16 to TRBJ1-3; D remains unclear. V was shortened by 0 bases and J by 0 bases, with 6 bases between the two germline ends. Germline V CDR1 and CDR2: KGHSY, FQNENV. The CDR3 has 15 residues. In DNA, the CDR3 is TGTGCCAGCAGCCAATCGTACAGCTCTGGAAACACCATATATTTT. It translates to CASSQSYSSGNTIYF.

This clone was detected once. J is TRBJ2-7 and V is TRBV19; possible D gene TRBD2, 5 bases. Germline V lookup: CDR1 LNHDA, CDR2 SQIVND (reference sequence). The V end was cut by 6 bases, the J end by 3 bases, with 24 bases between. The CDR3 loop spans 17 amino acids. CDR3 protein: CASSSIGPPAGLYEQYF. CDR3 DNA: TGTGCCAGTAGCAGTATAGGCCCCCCGGCAGGACTCTACGAGCAGTACTTC.

The chain combines TRBV12-2 with TRBJ2-3; TRBD1 is taken as the D call from the table, unchecked against the DNA. TRBV12-2 is recorded as a pseudogene. CDR3 length: 19 amino acids. The CDR3 DNA reads as TGTGCAAGTCGCTTTCCGGACAGGGGTAGTCTGTGTTCCCCAGATACGCAGTATTTT. It translates to CASRFPDRGSLCSPDTQYF.

This chain links TRBV5-1 with TRBJ2-5; 10 bases are a match to TRBD2. The CDR3 loop spans 15 amino acids. CDR1 is SGHRS, CDR2 YFSETQ, per germline. With 6 bases clipped from V and 5 bases from J, the junction kept 10 bases outside the gene matches. DNA of the CDR3: TGCGCCAGCATGTTAGCGGGGGGCCCGGGGGAGACCCAGTACTTC. It specifies CASMLAGGPGETQYF.

V gene TRBV19 combines with J gene TRBJ2-1; 7 bases line up with TRBD2. The V and J ends lost 6 bases and 5 bases, in that order; junction bases with no gene match: 10. Germline lookup yields CDR1 LNHDA and CDR2 SQIVND (reference sequence). The CDR3 is 15 amino acids. This CDR3 reads CASREDSGSHNEQFF. Here the CDR3 DNA reads TGTGCCAGTAGGGAGGATAGCGGGTCCCACAATGAGCAGTTCTTC.

This chain connects TRBV30 to TRBJ2-1; D is uncertain. The V end lost 3 bases, the J end lost 5 bases, and 11 bases lay between the germline ends. In germline, CDR1 is GTSNPN, CDR2 SVGIG (reference sequence). The CDR3 covers 13 residues. The CDR3, as DNA: TGTGCCTGGAGAGGTCTGCAGCACAATGAGCAGTTCTTC. Amino acids: CAWRGLQHNEQFF.

V usage is TRBV30 and J usage is TRBJ2-3; D unresolved. The CDR3 consists of 10 residues. Germline CDR1 reads GTSNPN; CDR2 reads SVGIG (reference sequence). The CDR3 region is CAASTDTQYF. The CDR3 DNA sequence: TGTGCGGCCAGCACAGATACGCAGTATTTT.